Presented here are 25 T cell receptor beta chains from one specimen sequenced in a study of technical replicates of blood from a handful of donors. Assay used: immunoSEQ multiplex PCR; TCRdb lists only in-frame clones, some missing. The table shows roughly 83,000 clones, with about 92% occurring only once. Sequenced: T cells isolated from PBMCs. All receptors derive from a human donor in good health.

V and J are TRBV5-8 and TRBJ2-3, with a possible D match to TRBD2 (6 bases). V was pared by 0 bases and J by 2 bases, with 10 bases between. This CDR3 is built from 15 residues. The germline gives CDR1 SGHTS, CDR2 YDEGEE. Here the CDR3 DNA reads TGTGCCAGCAGCTTGGAAGGAGGGAACACAGATACGCAGTATTTT. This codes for CASSLEGGNTDTQYF. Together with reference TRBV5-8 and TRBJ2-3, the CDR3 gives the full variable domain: EAGVTQSPTHLIKTRGQQATLRCSPISGHTSVYWYQQALGLGLQFLLWYDEGEERNRGNFPPRFSGRQFPNYSSELNVNALELEDSALYLCASSLEGGNTDTQYFGPGTRLTVL.

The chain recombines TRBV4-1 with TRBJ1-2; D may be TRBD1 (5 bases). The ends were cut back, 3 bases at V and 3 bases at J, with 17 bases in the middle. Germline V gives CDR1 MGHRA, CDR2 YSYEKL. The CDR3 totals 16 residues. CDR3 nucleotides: TGCGCCAGCAGCCAGGGGGGGGAGCTGGCGGACTATGGCTACACCTTC. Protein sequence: CASSQGGELADYGYTF.

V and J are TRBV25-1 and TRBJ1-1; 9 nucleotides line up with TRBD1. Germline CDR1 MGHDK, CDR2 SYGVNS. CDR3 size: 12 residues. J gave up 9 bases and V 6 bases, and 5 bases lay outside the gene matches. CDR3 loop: CASRVGQGKAFF. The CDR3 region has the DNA TGTGCCAGCAGGGTCGGACAGGGGAAAGCTTTCTTT.

In DNA, the CDR3 is TGTGCCAGCAGCCAGATACAGGGGGCGCGGGGAAACACCATATATTTT. Its translation is CASSQIQGARGNTIYF. The chain joins TRBV5-6 to TRBJ1-3; the match to TRBD1 covers 9 bases. Germline V gene data show CDR1 as SGHDT and CDR2 as YYEEEE. The CDR3 loop spans 16 amino acids. Trimming cost V 4 bases and J 4 bases; bases outside gene matches: 9.

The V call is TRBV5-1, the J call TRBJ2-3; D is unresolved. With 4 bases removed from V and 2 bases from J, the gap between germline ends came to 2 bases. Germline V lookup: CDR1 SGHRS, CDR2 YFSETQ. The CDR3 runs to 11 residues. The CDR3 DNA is TGCGCCAGCAGCCACACAGATACGCAGTATTTT. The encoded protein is CASSHTDTQYF.

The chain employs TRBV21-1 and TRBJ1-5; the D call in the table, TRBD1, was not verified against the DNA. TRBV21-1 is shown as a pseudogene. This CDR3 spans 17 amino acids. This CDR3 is CASSKTGRGPLNQPQHF. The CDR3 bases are TGTGCCAGCAGCAAAACGGGCAGGGGGCCTTTAAATCAGCCCCAGCATTTT.

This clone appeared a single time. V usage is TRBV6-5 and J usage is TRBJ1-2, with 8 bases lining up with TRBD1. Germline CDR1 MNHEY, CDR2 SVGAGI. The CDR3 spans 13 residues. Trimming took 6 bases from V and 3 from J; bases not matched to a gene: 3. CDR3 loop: CASRPGGDYGYTF. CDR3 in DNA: TGTGCCAGCAGACCAGGGGGCGACTATGGCTACACCTTC.

The CDR3 sequence: CASSVSGTGVYEQYF. The CDR3, as DNA: TGTGCCAGCAGCGTATCTGGGACAGGGGTCTACGAGCAGTACTTC. V and J are TRBV9 and TRBJ2-7, with 10 bases that match TRBD1. The junction had 4 bases not matched to a gene; V was cut back by 1 base and J by 3 bases. Germline values: CDR1 SGDLS, CDR2 YYNGEE. The CDR3 sequence is 15 residues long.

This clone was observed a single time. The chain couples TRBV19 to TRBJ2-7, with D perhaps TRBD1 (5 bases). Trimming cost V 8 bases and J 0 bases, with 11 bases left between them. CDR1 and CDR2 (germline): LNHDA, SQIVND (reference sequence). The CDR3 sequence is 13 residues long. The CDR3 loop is CASGATNSYEQYF. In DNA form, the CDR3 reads TGTGCCAGTGGGGCGACAAACTCCTACGAGCAGTACTTC.

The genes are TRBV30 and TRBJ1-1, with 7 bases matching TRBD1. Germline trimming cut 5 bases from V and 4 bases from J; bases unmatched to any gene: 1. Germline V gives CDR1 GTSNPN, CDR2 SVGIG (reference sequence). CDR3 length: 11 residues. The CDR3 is CAWAGGTEAFF. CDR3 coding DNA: TGTGCCTGGGCAGGGGGCACTGAAGCTTTCTTT.

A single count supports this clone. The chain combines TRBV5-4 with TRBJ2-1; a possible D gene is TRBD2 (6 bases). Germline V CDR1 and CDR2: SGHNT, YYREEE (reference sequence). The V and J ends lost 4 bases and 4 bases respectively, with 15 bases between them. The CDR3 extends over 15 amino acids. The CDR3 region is CASSPSNGGYNEQFF. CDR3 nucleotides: TGTGCCAGCAGCCCCTCTAACGGGGGTTACAATGAGCAGTTCTTC.

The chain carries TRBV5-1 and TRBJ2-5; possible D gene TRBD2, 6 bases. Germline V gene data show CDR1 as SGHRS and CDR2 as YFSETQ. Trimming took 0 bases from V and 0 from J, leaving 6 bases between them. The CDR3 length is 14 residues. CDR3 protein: CASSLGDYQETQYF. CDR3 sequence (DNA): TGCGCCAGCAGCTTGGGGGACTACCAAGAGACCCAGTACTTC.

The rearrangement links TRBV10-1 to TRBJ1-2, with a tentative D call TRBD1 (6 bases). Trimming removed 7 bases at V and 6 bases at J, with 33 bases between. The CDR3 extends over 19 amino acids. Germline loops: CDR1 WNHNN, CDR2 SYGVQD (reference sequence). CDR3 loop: CASNARISTGQPGEDGYTF. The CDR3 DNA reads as TGCGCCAGCAATGCTAGAATCTCGACCGGACAGCCCGGAGAGGATGGCTACACCTTC.

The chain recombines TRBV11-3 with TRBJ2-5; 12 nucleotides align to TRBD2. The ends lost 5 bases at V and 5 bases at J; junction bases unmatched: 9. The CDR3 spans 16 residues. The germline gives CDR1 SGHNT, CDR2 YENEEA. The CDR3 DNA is TGTGCCAGCAGCACCTGGGGGCTAGCGGGGGGGGAGACCCAGTACTTC. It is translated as CASSTWGLAGGETQYF.

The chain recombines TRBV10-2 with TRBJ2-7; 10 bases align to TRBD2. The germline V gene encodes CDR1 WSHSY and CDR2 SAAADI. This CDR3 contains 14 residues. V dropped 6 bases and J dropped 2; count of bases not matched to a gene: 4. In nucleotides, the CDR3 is TGCGCCAGCAGGGACCTAGCGGGGGCCTACGAGCAGTACTTC. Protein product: CASRDLAGAYEQYF.

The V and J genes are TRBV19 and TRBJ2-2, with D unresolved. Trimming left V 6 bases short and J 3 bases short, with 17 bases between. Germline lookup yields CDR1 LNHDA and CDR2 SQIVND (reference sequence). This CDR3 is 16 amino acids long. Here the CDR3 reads CASSPTSERDTGELFF. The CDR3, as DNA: TGTGCCAGTAGCCCCACAAGCGAGAGAGACACCGGGGAGCTGTTTTTT.

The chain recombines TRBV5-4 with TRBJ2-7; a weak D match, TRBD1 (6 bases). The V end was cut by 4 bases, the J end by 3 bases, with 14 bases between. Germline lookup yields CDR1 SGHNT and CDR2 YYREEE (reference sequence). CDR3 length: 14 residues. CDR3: CASSPRQENYEQYF. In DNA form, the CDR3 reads TGTGCCAGCAGCCCGAGACAGGAGAACTACGAGCAGTACTTC.

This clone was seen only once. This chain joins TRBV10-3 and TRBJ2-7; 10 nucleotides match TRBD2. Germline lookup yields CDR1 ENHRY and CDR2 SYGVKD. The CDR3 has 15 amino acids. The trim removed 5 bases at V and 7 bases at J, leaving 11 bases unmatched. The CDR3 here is CAISNQTSGQREQYF. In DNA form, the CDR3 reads TGTGCCATCAGTAATCAGACTAGCGGGCAACGGGAGCAGTACTTC.

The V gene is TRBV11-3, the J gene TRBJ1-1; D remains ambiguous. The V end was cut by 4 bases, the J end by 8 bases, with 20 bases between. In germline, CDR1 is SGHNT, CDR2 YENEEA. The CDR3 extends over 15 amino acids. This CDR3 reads CASSSRRGSGLEAFF. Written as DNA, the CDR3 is TGTGCCAGCAGCTCCAGACGGGGTAGCGGGTTAGAAGCTTTCTTT.

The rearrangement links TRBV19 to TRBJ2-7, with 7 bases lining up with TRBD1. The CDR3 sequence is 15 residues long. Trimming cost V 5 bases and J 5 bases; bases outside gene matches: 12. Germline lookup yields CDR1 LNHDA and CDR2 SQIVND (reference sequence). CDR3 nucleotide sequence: TGTGCCAGTAGTCCGACCTCAGGGGGTGTCCACGAGCAGTACTTC. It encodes CASSPTSGGVHEQYF.

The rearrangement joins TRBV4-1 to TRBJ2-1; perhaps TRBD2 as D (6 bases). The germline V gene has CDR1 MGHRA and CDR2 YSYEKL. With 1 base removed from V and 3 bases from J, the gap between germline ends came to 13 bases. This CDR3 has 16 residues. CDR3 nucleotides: TGCGCCAGCAGCCAAGTACTAGCCCCTGGCTACAATGAGCAGTTCTTC. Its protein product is CASSQVLAPGYNEQFF.

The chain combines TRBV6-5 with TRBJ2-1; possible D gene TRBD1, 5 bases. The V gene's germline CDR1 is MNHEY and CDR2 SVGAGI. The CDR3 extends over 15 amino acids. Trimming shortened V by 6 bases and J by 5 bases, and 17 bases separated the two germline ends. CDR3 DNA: TGTGCCAGCAGACTACAGTCAGGGCTACACAATGAGCAGTTCTTC. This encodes CASRLQSGLHNEQFF.

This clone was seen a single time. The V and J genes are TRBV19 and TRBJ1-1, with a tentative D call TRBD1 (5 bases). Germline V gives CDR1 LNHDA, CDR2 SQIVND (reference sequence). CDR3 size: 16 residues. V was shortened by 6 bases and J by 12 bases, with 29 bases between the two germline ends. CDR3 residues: CASSKGLTGSAMVTFF. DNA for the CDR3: TGTGCCAGTAGCAAAGGACTAACAGGATCGGCCATGGTGACTTTCTTT.

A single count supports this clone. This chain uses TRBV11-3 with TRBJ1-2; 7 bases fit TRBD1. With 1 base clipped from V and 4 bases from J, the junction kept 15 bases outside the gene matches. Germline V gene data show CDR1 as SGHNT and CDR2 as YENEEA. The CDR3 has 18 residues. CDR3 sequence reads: CASSLGGGRGSLPYGYTF. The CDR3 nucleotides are TGTGCCAGCAGCTTAGGAGGGGGCAGGGGGAGCCTTCCCTATGGCTACACCTTC.

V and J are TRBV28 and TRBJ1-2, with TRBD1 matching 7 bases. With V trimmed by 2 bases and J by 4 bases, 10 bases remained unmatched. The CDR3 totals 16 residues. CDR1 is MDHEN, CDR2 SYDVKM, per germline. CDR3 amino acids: CASSLADRATIYGYTF. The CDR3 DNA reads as TGTGCCAGCAGTTTAGCCGACAGGGCTACTATCTATGGCTACACCTTC.